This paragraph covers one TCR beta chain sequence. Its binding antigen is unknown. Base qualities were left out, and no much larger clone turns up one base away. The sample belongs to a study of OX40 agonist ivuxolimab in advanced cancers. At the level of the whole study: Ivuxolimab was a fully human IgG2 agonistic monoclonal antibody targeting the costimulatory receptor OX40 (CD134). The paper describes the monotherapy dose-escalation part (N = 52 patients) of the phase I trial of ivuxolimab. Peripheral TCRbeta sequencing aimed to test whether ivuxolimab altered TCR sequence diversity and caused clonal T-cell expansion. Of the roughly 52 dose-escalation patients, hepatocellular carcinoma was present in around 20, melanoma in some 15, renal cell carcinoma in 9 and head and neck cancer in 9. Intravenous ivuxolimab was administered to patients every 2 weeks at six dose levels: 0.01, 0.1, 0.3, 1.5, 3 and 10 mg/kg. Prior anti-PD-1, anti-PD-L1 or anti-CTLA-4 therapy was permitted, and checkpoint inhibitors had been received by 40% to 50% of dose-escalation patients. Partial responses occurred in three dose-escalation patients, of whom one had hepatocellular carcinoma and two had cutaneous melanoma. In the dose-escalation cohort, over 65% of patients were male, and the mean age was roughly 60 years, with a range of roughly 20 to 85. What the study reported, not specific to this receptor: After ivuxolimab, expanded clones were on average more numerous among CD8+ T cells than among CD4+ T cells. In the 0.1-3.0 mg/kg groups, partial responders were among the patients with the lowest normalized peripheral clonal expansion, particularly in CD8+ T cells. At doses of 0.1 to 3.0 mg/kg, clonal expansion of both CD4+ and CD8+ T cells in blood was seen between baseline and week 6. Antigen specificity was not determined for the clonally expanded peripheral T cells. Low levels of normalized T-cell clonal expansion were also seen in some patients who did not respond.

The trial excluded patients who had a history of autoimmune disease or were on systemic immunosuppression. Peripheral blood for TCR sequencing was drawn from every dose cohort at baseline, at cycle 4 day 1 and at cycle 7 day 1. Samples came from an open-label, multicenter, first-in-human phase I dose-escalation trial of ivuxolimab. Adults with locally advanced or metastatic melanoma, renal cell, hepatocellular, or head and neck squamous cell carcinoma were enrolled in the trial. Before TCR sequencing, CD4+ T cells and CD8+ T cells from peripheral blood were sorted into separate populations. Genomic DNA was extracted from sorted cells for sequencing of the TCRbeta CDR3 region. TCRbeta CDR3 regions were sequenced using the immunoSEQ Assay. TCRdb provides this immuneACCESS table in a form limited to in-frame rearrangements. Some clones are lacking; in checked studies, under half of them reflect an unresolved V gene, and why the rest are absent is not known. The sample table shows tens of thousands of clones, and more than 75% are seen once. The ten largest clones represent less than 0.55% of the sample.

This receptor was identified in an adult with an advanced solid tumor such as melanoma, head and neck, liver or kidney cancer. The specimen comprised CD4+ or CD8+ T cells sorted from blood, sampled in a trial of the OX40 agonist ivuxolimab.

The bases are TGTGCCAGCAGCCCCGTCCCCGTCAGAGCCAGTAACTATGGCTACACCTTC. This is translated as CASSPVPVRASNYGYTF. The chain links TRBV2 with TRBJ1-2, with the D gene call left open. V sheds 6 bases and J sheds 1 base, leaving 21 bases between their ends. The CDR3 runs 17 amino acids, cysteine and phenylalanine included. CDR3 DNA only is kept here, 51 bases in frame from base 1. Taken from the germline V gene, the CDR1 and CDR2 loops are SNHLY and FYNNEI.